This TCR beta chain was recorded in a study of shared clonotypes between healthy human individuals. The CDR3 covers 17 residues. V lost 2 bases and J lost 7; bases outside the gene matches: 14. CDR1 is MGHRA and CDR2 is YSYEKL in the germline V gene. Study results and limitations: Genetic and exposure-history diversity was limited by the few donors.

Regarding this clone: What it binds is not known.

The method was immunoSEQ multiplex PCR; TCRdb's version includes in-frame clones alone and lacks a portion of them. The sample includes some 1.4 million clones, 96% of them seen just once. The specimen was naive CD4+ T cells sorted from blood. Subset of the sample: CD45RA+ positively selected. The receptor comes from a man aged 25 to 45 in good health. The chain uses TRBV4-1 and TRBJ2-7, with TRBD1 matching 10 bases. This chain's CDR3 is CASSQPGQGPIPGEQYF. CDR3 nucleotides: TGCGCCAGCAGCCAACCGGGACAGGGGCCAATACCGGGGGAGCAGTACTTC.